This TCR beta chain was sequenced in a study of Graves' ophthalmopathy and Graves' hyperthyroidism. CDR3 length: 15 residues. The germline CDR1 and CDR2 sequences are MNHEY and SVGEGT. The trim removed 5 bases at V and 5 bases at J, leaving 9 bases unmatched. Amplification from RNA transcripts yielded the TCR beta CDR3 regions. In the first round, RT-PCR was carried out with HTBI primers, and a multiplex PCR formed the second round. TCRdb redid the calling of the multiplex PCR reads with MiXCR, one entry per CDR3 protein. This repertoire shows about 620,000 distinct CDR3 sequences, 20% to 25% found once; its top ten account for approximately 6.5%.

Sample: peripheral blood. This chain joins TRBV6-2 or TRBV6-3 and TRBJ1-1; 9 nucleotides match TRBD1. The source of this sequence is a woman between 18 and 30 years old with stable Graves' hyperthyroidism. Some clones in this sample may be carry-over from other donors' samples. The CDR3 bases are TGTGCCAGCAGTACCCGAGGGACAGGGAAAACTGAAGCTTTCTTT. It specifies CASSTRGTGKTEAFF.